Below are 20 T cell receptor beta chains sequenced from a single sample in a study of cytomegalovirus exposure and HLA in healthy donors. PCR was performed using 60 Vbeta and 13 Jbeta primers. The protocol was immunoSEQ multiplex PCR, while the TCRdb copy is restricted to in-frame clones and leaves out a portion. The table includes more than 150,000 clones, over 80% detected once. Sequencing used PBMCs. The receptor set was obtained from a man between 40 and 49 years old in good health and CMV-seronegative.

V usage is TRBV5-8 and J usage is TRBJ1-2; no clear D. V shed 0 bases and J shed 2 bases, with 11 bases lying between them. Germline V gives CDR1 SGHTS, CDR2 YDEGEE. The CDR3 runs to 15 residues. Written as DNA, the CDR3 is TGTGCCAGCAGCTTGGAATCCTTTATCAACTATGGCTACACCTTC. It encodes CASSLESFINYGYTF.

The gene calls are TRBV10-3 and TRBJ1-6; 8 bases align to TRBD1. CDR3 length equals 14 residues. Germline values: CDR1 ENHRY, CDR2 SYGVKD. Germline trimming cut 5 bases from V and 7 bases from J; bases unmatched to any gene: 4. The CDR3 reads CAISRTGTNSPLHF. CDR3 in DNA: TGTGCCATCAGTCGGACAGGGACGAATTCACCCCTCCACTTT.

This rearrangement joins TRBV11-2 to TRBJ2-7, with TRBD1 identical over 9 bases. CDR3 size: 15 residues. Germline values: CDR1 SGHAT, CDR2 FQNNGV. V trimming: 5 bases; J trimming: 0 bases; junction bases outside the gene matches: 5. The chain's CDR3 is CASSRTGAISYEQYF. CDR3 sequence (DNA): TGTGCCAGCAGCAGGACAGGGGCAATCTCCTACGAGCAGTACTTC.

This clone has just a few counts. V and J are TRBV5-4 and TRBJ2-3; perhaps TRBD1 as D (6 bases). Germline V lookup: CDR1 SGHNT, CDR2 YYREEE (reference sequence). This CDR3 region has 14 residues. The V gene lost 3 bases and the J gene lost 3 bases, with 11 bases spanning the gap. CDR3 coding DNA: TGTGCCAGCAGCTATGCCACAGGGACAGATACGCAGTATTTT. Translated, it gives CASSYATGTDTQYF.

The chain joins TRBV7-2 to TRBJ2-5; 11 bases are shared with TRBD2. The J segment lost 5 bases and the V segment lost 1 base, leaving 6 bases of the junction unmatched. The length of the CDR3 is 16 residues. CDR1 is SGHTA, CDR2 FQGNSA, per germline. The CDR3 DNA follows: TGTGCCAGCAGCTTAGAGATAGCGGGAGGGGGGGAGACCCAGTACTTC. Translation: CASSLEIAGGGETQYF.

This chain links TRBV30 with TRBJ1-1, with D possibly matching TRBD1 (6 bases). V dropped 3 bases and J dropped 5 bases, with 25 bases sitting between them. The CDR3 runs 17 residues. The germline CDR1 and CDR2 sequences are GTSNPN and SVGIG (reference sequence). DNA for the CDR3: TGTGCCTGGAGCTTCCGGCTATGGGGGGGGCACGAAACTGAAGCTTTCTTT. It is translated as CAWSFRLWGGHETEAFF. Complete variable domain (other parts from reference TRBV30 and TRBJ1-1): SQTIHQWPATLVQPVGSPLSLECTVEGTSNPNLYWYRQAAGRGLQLLFYSVGIGQISSEVPQNLSASRPQDRQFILSSKKLLLSDSGFYLCAWSFRLWGGHETEAFFGQGTRLTVV.

The chain joins TRBV27 to TRBJ2-2; TRBD2 matches 13 bases. CDR1 is MNHEY, CDR2 SMNVEV, per germline (reference sequence). The CDR3 extends over 17 amino acids. J lost 5 bases, V lost 3 bases, and 6 bases had no gene match. CDR3 amino acids: CASSLPGLAGTTGELFF. Written as DNA, the CDR3 is TGTGCCAGCAGTTTGCCGGGACTAGCGGGGACTACCGGGGAGCTGTTTTTT.

In this sample, this clone turned up a few times. This rearrangement joins TRBV28 to TRBJ1-5; no clear D. The V end lost 4 bases, the J end lost 2 bases, and 12 bases lay between the germline ends. The germline V gene encodes CDR1 MDHEN and CDR2 SYDVKM. The CDR3 spans 15 residues. CDR3 loop: CASSSPRRGNQPQHF. The CDR3 coding sequence is TGTGCCAGCAGTTCCCCTCGAAGAGGCAATCAGCCCCAGCATTTT.

The V and J genes are TRBV6-1 and TRBJ1-2, with 9 bases lining up with TRBD1. This CDR3 is 14 amino acids long. V shed 10 bases and J 2 bases; nucleotides not matched to a gene: 8. The germline V gene has CDR1 MNHNS and CDR2 SASEGT. CDR3: CATTLDRGNYGYTF. CDR3 nucleotide sequence: TGTGCCACCACTCTGGACAGGGGCAACTATGGCTACACCTTC.

The chain links TRBV5-1 to TRBJ1-1; 11 positions match TRBD1. Germline loops: CDR1 SGHRS, CDR2 YFSETQ. The V segment lost 2 bases and the J segment 4 bases; nucleotides outside the gene matches: 7. CDR3 length equals 16 residues. The CDR3 coding sequence is TGCGCCAGCAGCTTTCCTTCCGGGACAGGGGGCACTGAAGCTTTCTTT. It encodes CASSFPSGTGGTEAFF.

V and J are TRBV28 and TRBJ1-5, with 12 positions matching TRBD1. After removal of 8 bases from V and 5 bases from J, the junction contained 19 bases not matched to a gene. The V gene's germline CDR1 is MDHEN and CDR2 SYDVKM. This CDR3 region has 19 residues. The CDR3 protein is CASAPPYGTGGARHQPQHF. The CDR3 nucleotides read TGTGCCAGCGCGCCCCCCTACGGGACAGGGGGCGCAAGGCATCAGCCCCAGCATTTT.

This clone turned up a few times. The chain has TRBV21-1 and TRBJ2-2; the table names TRBD1, a call not compared with the DNA. TRBV21-1 is a known pseudogene. The length of the CDR3 is 14 residues. CDR3 protein: CAGYRGPNTGELFF. CDR3 in DNA: TGTGCCGGGTACAGGGGCCCGAACACCGGGGAGCTGTTTTTT.

The chain joins TRBV28 to TRBJ2-5; TRBD1 matches 7 bases. V gave up 2 bases and J gave up 3 bases; unmatched junction bases: 3. From germline, CDR1 is MDHEN and CDR2 SYDVKM. CDR3 length: 14 amino acids. The CDR3 loop is CASSLRGREETQYF. CDR3 DNA sequence: TGTGCCAGCAGTTTAAGGGGGCGGGAAGAGACCCAGTACTTC.

This clone was observed a handful of times. The CDR3 loop is CASSGTGRQEAFF. CDR3 DNA: TGTGCCAGCAGCGGGACAGGGAGACAAGAAGCTTTCTTT. V usage is TRBV6-6 and J usage is TRBJ1-1; the match to TRBD1 covers 9 bases. After removal of 6 bases from V and 8 bases from J, the junction contained 7 bases not matched to a gene. The CDR3 length is 13 residues. Germline lookup yields CDR1 MNHNY and CDR2 SVGAGI (reference sequence).

This clone was found once. The CDR3 spells CASSQDQGGYGYTF. In DNA, the CDR3 is TGCGCCAGCAGCCAAGATCAGGGGGGCTATGGCTACACCTTC. V and J are TRBV4-3 and TRBJ1-2; 7 positions agree with TRBD1. Germline trimming cut 0 bases from V and 4 bases from J; bases unmatched to any gene: 2. Germline V gene data show CDR1 as LGHNA and CDR2 as YSLEER. The CDR3 runs to 14 residues.

CDR3 region: CAIRGGTSGFHEQYF. CDR3 DNA sequence: TGTGCCATCAGAGGAGGGACTAGCGGGTTCCACGAGCAGTACTTC. The J gene is TRBJ2-7, the V gene TRBV10-3; the match to TRBD2 covers 12 bases. Germline trimming cut 6 bases from V and 5 bases from J; bases unmatched to any gene: 8. This CDR3 has 15 amino acids. In germline, CDR1 is ENHRY, CDR2 SYGVKD.

This chain's CDR3 is CASSLIGDRGWNEQFF. CDR3 nucleotides: TGTGCCAGCAGTTTAATTGGGGACAGGGGGTGGAATGAGCAGTTCTTC. The chain combines TRBV27 with TRBJ2-1; TRBD1 matches 11 bases. Trimming took 2 bases from V and 7 from J; bases not matched to a gene: 7. The CDR3 runs 16 residues. Germline CDR1 reads MNHEY; CDR2 reads SMNVEV (reference sequence).

This chain links TRBV13 with TRBJ2-3, with D possibly TRBD2 on 5 matching bases. Trimming removed 1 base at V and 4 bases at J, with 9 bases between. CDR3 length: 14 amino acids. Germline CDR1 and CDR2: PRHDT and FYEKMQ (reference sequence). CDR3 coding DNA: TGTGCCAGCAGCTTAGTGTCTAGCCCAGATACGCAGTATTTT. This translates into CASSLVSSPDTQYF.

The chain uses TRBV30 and TRBJ2-7, with 7 bases fitting TRBD1. Trimming cost V 4 bases and J 3 bases; bases outside gene matches: 6. This CDR3 has 13 amino acids. CDR1 GTSNPN and CDR2 SVGIG come from the germline V gene (reference sequence). The CDR3 DNA reads TGTGCCTGGACTCGACAGGGTATCTACGAGCAGTACTTC. Translating it yields CAWTRQGIYEQYF.

The CDR3 DNA reads TGTGCCAGCAGGGGGGTTAGCGGGAGCCCCCTTCAAGAGACCCAGTACTTC. It yields the protein CASRGVSGSPLQETQYF. The V call is TRBV28, the J call TRBJ2-5; 9 bases align to TRBD2. This CDR3 has 17 amino acids. J was trimmed by 2 bases and V by 6 bases; bases with no gene match: 13. Germline values: CDR1 MDHEN, CDR2 SYDVKM.